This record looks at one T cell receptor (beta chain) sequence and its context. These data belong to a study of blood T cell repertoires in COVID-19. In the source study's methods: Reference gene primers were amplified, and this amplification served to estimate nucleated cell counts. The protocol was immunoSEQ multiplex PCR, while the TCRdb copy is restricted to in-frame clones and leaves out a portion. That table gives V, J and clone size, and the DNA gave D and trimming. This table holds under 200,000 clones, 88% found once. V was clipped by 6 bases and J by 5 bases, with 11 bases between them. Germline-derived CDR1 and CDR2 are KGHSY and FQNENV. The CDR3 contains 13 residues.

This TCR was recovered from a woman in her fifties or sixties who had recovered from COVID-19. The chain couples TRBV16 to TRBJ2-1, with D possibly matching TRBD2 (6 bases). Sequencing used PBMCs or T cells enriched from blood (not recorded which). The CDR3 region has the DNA TGTGCCAGCAGAAAAGGACTAAACAATGAGCAGTTCTTC. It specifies CASRKGLNNEQFF.